The 14 T cell receptor beta chains presented below share a single source sample, sequenced in a study of human T cells and chemical hapten exposure (dated by TCRdb to the early 2020s). The sample's time point label, decoded: patch test 1, 2 weeks after DPC sensitization. In the paper's terms, the treatment or condition label means: therapeutic diphenylcyclopropenone sensitization with weekly scalp DPC. Preparation of the library involved RACE. The sequencer was a NextSeq 500. TCRdb applied fastp at Q25 and MiXCR to the public reads, then kept only in-frame beta chains. Each entry is one CDR3 protein sequence, shown with its most common DNA and genes. This sample has some 170,000 distinct CDR3 sequences in its table, and around 22% of those were observed once. The leading ten clones occupy over 6.5% of the sample. The material sequenced was whole blood, taken in connection with sensitization to the hapten diphenylcyclopropenone (DPC). Receptor source: a woman aged 45-59 years with alopecia areata. Some clones in this sample may be carry-over from other donors' samples.

This chain links TRBV11-2 with TRBJ2-7, with D possibly being TRBD1 (6 bases). This CDR3 is built from 16 residues. V was clipped by 0 bases and J by 5 bases, with 17 bases between them. Per the germline V gene, CDR1 is SGHAT and CDR2 is FQNNGV. The CDR3 nucleotides read TGTGCCAGCAGCTTAGAGGGGGCAGGGGTAGGCGACGAGCAGTACTTC. Translated: CASSLEGAGVGDEQYF.

The genes are TRBV3-1 and TRBJ1-6; D ambiguous. The CDR3 sequence is 15 residues long. The ends were cut back, 0 bases at V and 9 bases at J, with 12 bases in the middle. Germline assignment: CDR1 LGHDT and CDR2 YNNKEL (reference sequence). DNA for the CDR3: TGTGCCAGCAGCCAAGATAAGGGCTCGGGTTCACCCCTCCACTTT. Translation gives CASSQDKGSGSPLHF.

V gene TRBV12-3 or TRBV12-4 combines with J gene TRBJ2-7, with 8 bases matching TRBD1. Trimming at V came to 4 bases and at J to 2 bases, leaving 4 bases not matched to a gene. The CDR3 is 14 residues long. CDR3 sequence reads: CASSSGGQAYEQYF. DNA for the CDR3: TGTGCCAGCAGTTCCGGGGGACAGGCCTACGAGCAGTACTTC.

This clonotype has only a few counts. V and J are TRBV11-2 and TRBJ2-1; D is ambiguous. The V and J ends lost 1 base and 6 bases respectively, with 4 bases between them. In germline, CDR1 is SGHAT, CDR2 FQNNGV. The CDR3 extends over 12 amino acids. This CDR3 reads CASSLVFNEQFF. DNA of the CDR3: TGTGCCAGCAGCTTAGTCTTCAATGAGCAGTTCTTC.

This clonotype was found a few times. The genes are TRBV20-1 and TRBJ2-7; 7 bases match TRBD2. The CDR3 runs to 14 residues. Germline V gene lookup returns CDR1 DFQATT and CDR2 SNEGSKA (reference sequence). The V gene end was trimmed by 1 base and the J gene end by 7 bases; junction bases not matched to a gene: 10. CDR3: CSARGGLVSEEQYF. CDR3 DNA sequence: TGCAGTGCTAGAGGAGGACTAGTCTCTGAGGAGCAGTACTTC.

V is TRBV5-4 and J is TRBJ2-3; D is uncertain. The germline V and J ends were trimmed by 0 bases and 6 bases, with 8 bases remaining between them. Germline V lookup: CDR1 SGHNT, CDR2 YYREEE (reference sequence). The CDR3 length is 13 residues. The DNA of the CDR3 is TGTGCCAGCAGCTTGGACGGCGTCGATACGCAGTATTTT. Protein product: CASSLDGVDTQYF.

In this sample, this clonotype turned up many times. The chain uses TRBV2 and TRBJ2-7; D assignment may be TRBD1 or TRBD2 (5 bases each). V was shortened by 8 bases and J by 0 bases, with 11 bases between the two germline ends. The CDR3 sequence is 13 residues long. Germline V lookup: CDR1 SNHLY, CDR2 FYNNEI. This CDR3 reads CASSRGGSYEQYF. The CDR3, as DNA: TGTGCCAGCTCGAGGGGCGGCTCCTACGAGCAGTACTTC.

The chain employs TRBV20-1 and TRBJ2-3; D not resolved. The CDR3 is made up of 14 amino acids. The germline V and J ends were trimmed by 6 bases and 1 base, with 14 bases remaining between them. The germline gives CDR1 DFQATT, CDR2 SNEGSKA (reference sequence). The CDR3 sequence is CSAVPKTRTDTQYF. CDR3 in DNA: TGCAGTGCCGTCCCTAAGACCCGCACAGATACGCAGTATTTT.

This clonotype appeared a few times. The chain is built from TRBV4-1 and TRBJ2-3, with TRBD2 matching over 10 bases. V lost 7 bases, J lost 5 bases, and 12 bases stayed unmatched. The CDR3 has 16 amino acids. Germline CDR1 reads MGHRA; CDR2 reads YSYEKL. The CDR3 spells CASKFVAGGGLDTQYF. CDR3 DNA: TGCGCCAGCAAGTTCGTAGCGGGAGGCGGTTTAGATACGCAGTATTTT.

As regards this clonotype: At one end the junction does not follow the germline gene, possibly because of a read error. V gene TRBV7-9 combines with J gene TRBJ1-2; D is ambiguous. The CDR3 is made up of 11 amino acids. Germline V lookup: CDR1 SEHNR, CDR2 FQNEAQ (reference sequence). The CDR3 bases are TGTGTCAGCAGCTTAGGATATGGCTACACCTTC. Translation: CVSSLGYGYTF.

The chain employs TRBV18 and TRBJ1-1; no firm D call. The CDR3 length is 15 residues. Per the germline V gene, CDR1 is KGHSH and CDR2 is LQKENI. The V end lost 3 bases, the J end lost 1 base, and 12 bases lay between the germline ends. CDR3 sequence reads: CASSPTSAKNTEAFF. The CDR3 DNA is TGTGCCAGCTCACCCACCAGTGCAAAGAACACTGAAGCTTTCTTT.

This clonotype appeared a few times. V and J are TRBV10-3 and TRBJ2-5; TRBD2 is a possible D gene (6 bases). This CDR3 is built from 13 residues. V lost 5 bases and J lost 2, with 9 bases in between. Germline V gene sequence: CDR1 ENHRY, CDR2 SYGVKD. The CDR3 sequence: CAISTGTQETQYF. CDR3 in DNA: TGTGCCATCAGTACCGGGACTCAAGAGACCCAGTACTTC.

This chain uses TRBV9 with TRBJ2-7; a possible D gene is TRBD1 (6 bases). The CDR3 runs 16 residues. The germline V gene encodes CDR1 SGDLS and CDR2 YYNGEE. The V gene lost 0 bases and the J gene lost 3 bases, with 16 bases spanning the gap. CDR3 region: CASSVASGTTIYEQYF. The CDR3 nucleotides read TGTGCCAGCAGCGTAGCGTCAGGGACAACAATCTACGAGCAGTACTTC.

The rearrangement joins TRBV12-3 or TRBV12-4 to TRBJ2-7, with D possibly matching TRBD2 (6 bases). The length of the CDR3 is 15 residues. Trimming cost V 6 bases and J 7 bases, with 22 bases left between them. This CDR3 reads CASSSRGSGSWEQYF. The DNA of the CDR3 is TGTGCCAGCAGCTCGCGTGGTAGCGGAAGCTGGGAGCAGTACTTC.